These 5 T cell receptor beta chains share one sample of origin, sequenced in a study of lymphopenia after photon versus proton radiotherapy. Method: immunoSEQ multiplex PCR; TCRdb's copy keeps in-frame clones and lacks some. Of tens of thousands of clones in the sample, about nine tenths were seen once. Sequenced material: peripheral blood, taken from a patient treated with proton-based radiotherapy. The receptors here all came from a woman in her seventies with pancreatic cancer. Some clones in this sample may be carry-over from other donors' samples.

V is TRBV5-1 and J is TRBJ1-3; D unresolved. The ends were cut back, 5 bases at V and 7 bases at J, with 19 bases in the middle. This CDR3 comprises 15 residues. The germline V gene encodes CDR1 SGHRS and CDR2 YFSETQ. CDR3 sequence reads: CASSSGPEMRNTIYF. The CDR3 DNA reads TGCGCCAGCAGTAGCGGACCCGAGATGAGGAACACCATATATTTT.

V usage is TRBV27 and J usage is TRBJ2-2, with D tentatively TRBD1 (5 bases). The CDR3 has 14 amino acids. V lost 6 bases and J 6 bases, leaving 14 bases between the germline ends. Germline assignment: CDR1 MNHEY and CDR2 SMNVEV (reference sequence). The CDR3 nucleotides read TGTGCCAGCAGGACGACAGTACCCGCCGGGGAGCTGTTTTTT. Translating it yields CASRTTVPAGELFF.

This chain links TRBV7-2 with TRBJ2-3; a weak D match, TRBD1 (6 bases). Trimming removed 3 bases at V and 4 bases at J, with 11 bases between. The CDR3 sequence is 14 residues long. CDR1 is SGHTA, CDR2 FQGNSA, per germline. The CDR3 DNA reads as TGTGCCAGCAGCTTTACACAGGGCCCAGATACGCAGTATTTT. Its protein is CASSFTQGPDTQYF.

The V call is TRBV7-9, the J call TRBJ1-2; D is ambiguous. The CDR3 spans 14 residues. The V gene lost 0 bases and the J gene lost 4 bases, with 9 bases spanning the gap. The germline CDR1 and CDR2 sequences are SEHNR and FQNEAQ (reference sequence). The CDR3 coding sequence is TGTGCCAGCAGCTTAGCGTACGGGCCCTATGGCTACACCTTC. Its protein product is CASSLAYGPYGYTF.

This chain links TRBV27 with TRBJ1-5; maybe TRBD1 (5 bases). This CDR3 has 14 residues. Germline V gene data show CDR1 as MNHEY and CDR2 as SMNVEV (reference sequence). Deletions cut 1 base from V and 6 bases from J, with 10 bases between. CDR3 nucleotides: TGTGCCAGCAGTTTATGGGGGGAGGGTCAGCCCCAGCATTTT. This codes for CASSLWGEGQPQHF.